The present entry profiles one T cell receptor beta chain with its context. Some clones are missing from TCRdb's copy, which holds only in-frame ones; the method was immunoSEQ multiplex PCR. The data show about 57,000 clones, roughly 93% seen once. This specimen belongs to a study of T cell changes during pregnancy in multiple sclerosis. CDR1 and CDR2 (germline): MNHEY, SMNVEV (reference sequence). This CDR3 has 12 amino acids. V was cut by 6 bases and J by 8 bases, with 11 bases left in between. The gene calls are TRBV27 and TRBJ2-1; D is perhaps TRBD2 (7 bases). The input for sequencing was peripheral blood, taken after pregnancy. This TCR was sampled from a female donor with multiple sclerosis, enrolled in a pregnancy study. This CDR3 reads CASSWGGYEQFF. The CDR3 DNA reads TGTGCCAGCAGCTGGGGGGGCTATGAGCAGTTCTTC.